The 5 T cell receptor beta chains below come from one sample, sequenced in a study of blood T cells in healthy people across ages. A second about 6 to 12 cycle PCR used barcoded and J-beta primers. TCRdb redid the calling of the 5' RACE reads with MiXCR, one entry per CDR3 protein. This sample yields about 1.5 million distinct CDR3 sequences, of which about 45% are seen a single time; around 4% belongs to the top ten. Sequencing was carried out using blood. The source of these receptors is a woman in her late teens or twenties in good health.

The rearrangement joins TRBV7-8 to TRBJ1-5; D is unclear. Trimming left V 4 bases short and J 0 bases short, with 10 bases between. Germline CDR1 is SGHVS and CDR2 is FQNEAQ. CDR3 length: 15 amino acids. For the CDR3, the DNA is TGTGCCAGCAGCTCCGGACGGATTAGCAATCAGCCCCAGCATTTT. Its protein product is CASSSGRISNQPQHF.

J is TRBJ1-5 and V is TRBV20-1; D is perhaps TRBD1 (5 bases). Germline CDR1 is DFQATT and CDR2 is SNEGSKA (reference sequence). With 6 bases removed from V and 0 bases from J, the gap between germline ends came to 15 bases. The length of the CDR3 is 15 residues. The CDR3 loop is CSATTEDYSNQPQHF. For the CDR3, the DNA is TGCAGTGCAACGACAGAAGATTATAGCAATCAGCCCCAGCATTTT.

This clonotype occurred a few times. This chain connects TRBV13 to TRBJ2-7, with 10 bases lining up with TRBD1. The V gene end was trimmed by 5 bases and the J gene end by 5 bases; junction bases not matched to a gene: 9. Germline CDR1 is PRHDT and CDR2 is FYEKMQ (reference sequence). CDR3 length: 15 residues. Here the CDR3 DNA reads TGTGCCAGCAGCGCAACCGGGACAGGGGCCCACGAGCAGTACTTC. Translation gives CASSATGTGAHEQYF.

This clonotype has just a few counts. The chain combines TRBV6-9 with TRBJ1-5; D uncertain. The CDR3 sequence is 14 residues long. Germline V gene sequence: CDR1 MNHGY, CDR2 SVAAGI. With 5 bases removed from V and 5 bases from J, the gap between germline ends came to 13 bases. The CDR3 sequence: CASSLRDLDQPQHF. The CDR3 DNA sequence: TGTGCCAGCAGTCTCCGGGATTTAGATCAGCCCCAGCATTTT.

The chain's CDR3 is CSARVGSGQLGTQYF. CDR3 sequence (DNA): TGCAGTGCTAGAGTGGGTAGCGGCCAGTTGGGGACCCAGTACTTC. The J gene is TRBJ2-7, the V gene TRBV20-1; D perhaps matches TRBD2 (6 bases). The end of the DNA aligns better with TRBJ2-5, so the J call may be wrong. Germline CDR1 reads DFQATT; CDR2 reads SNEGSKA (reference sequence). CDR3 size: 15 residues.